These 11 T cell receptor beta chains came from one sample sequenced in a study of Ad26.COV2.S vaccination and SARS-CoV-2 variants. Treatment described: around 19 received Ad26.COV2.S at low or high dose, single or two shots; about 5 received placebo; per-sample allocation not given. Day 63 following the first vaccine or placebo injection was when the samples were taken. TCRdb's copy holds only in-frame clones and misses some; the assay was immunoSEQ multiplex PCR. In the table there are fewer than 900,000 clones, about 90% of which are singletons. The source material was peripheral blood, sampled in a trial of Ad26.COV2.S vaccine versus placebo. These TCRs come from a person aged 18-60 years who received the Ad26.COV2.S COVID-19 vaccine or a placebo.

This clone is a singleton in its sample. This chain uses TRBV19 with TRBJ1-1; 9 bases are shared with TRBD1. CDR1 is LNHDA and CDR2 is SQIVND in the germline V gene (reference sequence). The length of the CDR3 is 15 residues. Losses at the gene ends were 4 bases for V and 6 bases for J; bases not matched to a gene: 9. The CDR3 DNA is TGTGCCAGTAGTAGCCTCGGACAGGGGAGATCTGAAGCTTTCTTT. Translated, it gives CASSSLGQGRSEAFF.

V usage is TRBV20-1 and J usage is TRBJ1-2; no reliable D call. The CDR3 has 10 amino acids. Per the germline V gene, CDR1 is DFQATT and CDR2 is SNEGSKA (reference sequence). Trimming pared 3 bases from V and 4 bases from J, leaving 3 bases between. CDR3 nucleotide sequence: TGCAGTGCTAGGGCCTATGGCTACACCTTC. Translating it yields CSARAYGYTF.

The chain combines TRBV20-1 with TRBJ2-7, with D possibly being TRBD2 (5 bases). The germline V gene has CDR1 DFQATT and CDR2 SNEGSKA (reference sequence). The V gene lost 3 bases and the J gene lost 0 bases, with 12 bases spanning the gap. CDR3 length: 14 residues. CDR3 amino acids: CSASEGSSSYEQYF. The CDR3 nucleotides are TGCAGTGCTAGTGAGGGCTCGAGCTCCTACGAGCAGTACTTC.

This chain links TRBV6-2 or TRBV6-3 with TRBJ1-5; D is perhaps TRBD1 (6 bases). V was pared by 0 bases and J by 5 bases, with 17 bases between. The length of the CDR3 is 17 residues. Germline V gene sequence: CDR1 MNHEY, CDR2 SVGEGT. The CDR3 protein is CASSYSGHWTAYQPQHF. The CDR3 DNA sequence: TGTGCCAGCAGTTACTCGGGGCATTGGACAGCATATCAGCCCCAGCATTTT.

The chain joins TRBV9 to TRBJ2-1; D uncertain. CDR3 size: 15 residues. V lost 0 bases and J lost 1, with 8 bases in between. CDR1 is SGDLS and CDR2 is YYNGEE in the germline V gene. The CDR3 DNA follows: TGTGCCAGCAGCGTAGAGACGCATTCCTACAATGAGCAGTTCTTC. Translation gives CASSVETHSYNEQFF. The full variable domain, with the rest looked up from reference TRBV9 and TRBJ2-1, is DSGVTQTPKHLITATGQRVTLRCSPRSGDLSVYWYQQSLDQGLQFLIQYYNGEERAKGNILERFSAQQFPDLHSELNLSSLELGDSALYFCASSVETHSYNEQFFGPGTRLTVL.

The V gene is TRBV7-9, the J gene TRBJ1-4; unclear D gene. CDR3 length: 13 amino acids. V was cut by 4 bases and J by 8 bases, with 11 bases left in between. CDR1 is SEHNR and CDR2 is FQNEAQ in the germline V gene (reference sequence). CDR3 amino acids: CASSSFALEKLFF. The CDR3 bases are TGTGCCAGCAGCTCCTTCGCGCTGGAAAAACTGTTTTTT.

With regard to this clone: Other nucleotide sequences in the sample specify the same CDR3. The chain uses TRBV12-3 or TRBV12-4 and TRBJ2-1; 9 bases are a match to TRBD2. The CDR3 totals 13 residues. V gave up 5 bases and J gave up 7 bases; unmatched junction bases: 3. The CDR3 DNA reads as TGTGCCAGCAGTCTCCTAGCGGGGAATGAGCAGTTCTTC. This sequence encodes CASSLLAGNEQFF.

The rearrangement links TRBV7-2 to TRBJ2-3; 7 bases fit TRBD2. In germline, CDR1 is SGHTA, CDR2 FQGNSA. With 5 bases clipped from V and 1 base from J, the junction kept 6 bases outside the gene matches. The CDR3 runs to 15 residues. The DNA of the CDR3 is TGTGCCAGCAGCCCCAGACTAGCTCGCACAGATACGCAGTATTTT. It specifies CASSPRLARTDTQYF. The whole variable domain, remainder taken from reference TRBV7-2 and TRBJ2-3, is GAGVSQSPSNKVTEKGKDVELRCDPISGHTALYWYRQSLGQGLEFLIYFQGNSAPDKSGLPSDRFSAERTGGSVSTLTIQRTQQEDSAVYLCASSPRLARTDTQYFGPGTRLTVL.

The V call is TRBV12-3 or TRBV12-4, the J call TRBJ2-3; D gene ambiguous. Trimming removed 6 bases at V and 2 bases at J, with 6 bases between. The CDR3 spans 12 residues. This chain's CDR3 is CASRHDTDTQYF. In DNA form, the CDR3 reads TGTGCCAGCAGACATGACACAGATACGCAGTATTTT.

DNA for the CDR3: TGTGCCAGCAGTTCGGGGGGGGCAAATGGAAACACCATATATTTT. It codes for CASSSGGANGNTIYF. V usage is TRBV28 and J usage is TRBJ1-3; TRBD1 might be the D (6 bases). The CDR3 contains 15 residues. The V and J ends lost 4 bases and 3 bases respectively, with 13 bases between them. Germline V gene data show CDR1 as MDHEN and CDR2 as SYDVKM.

This chain uses TRBV18 with TRBJ2-7; TRBD1 is a possible D gene (6 bases). The CDR3 covers 14 residues. The germline CDR1 and CDR2 sequences are KGHSH and LQKENI. The ends were cut back, 3 bases at V and 1 base at J, with 10 bases in the middle. For the CDR3, the DNA is TGTGCCAGCTCACCTACAGGGTTATCCTACGAGCAGTACTTC. This translates into CASSPTGLSYEQYF. Based on the CDR3 plus reference TRBV18 and TRBJ2-7, the full variable domain is NAGVMQNPRHLVRRRGQEARLRCSPMKGHSHVYWYRQLPEEGLKFMVYLQKENIIDESGMPKERFSAEFPKEGPSILRIQQVVRGDSAAYFCASSPTGLSYEQYFGPGTRLTVT.